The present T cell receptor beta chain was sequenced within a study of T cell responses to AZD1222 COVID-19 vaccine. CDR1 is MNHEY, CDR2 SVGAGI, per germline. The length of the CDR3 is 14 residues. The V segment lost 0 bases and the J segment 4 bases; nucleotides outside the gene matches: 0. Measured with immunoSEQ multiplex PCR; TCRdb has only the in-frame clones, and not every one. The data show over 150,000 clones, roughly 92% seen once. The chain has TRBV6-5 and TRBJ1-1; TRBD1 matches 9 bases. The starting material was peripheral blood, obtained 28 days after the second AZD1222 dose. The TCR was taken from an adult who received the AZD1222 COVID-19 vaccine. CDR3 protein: CASSYSGQGTEAFF. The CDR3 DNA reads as TGTGCCAGCAGTTACTCGGGACAGGGCACTGAAGCTTTCTTT.